A selection of T cell receptor beta chains follows, all from one sample in a study of cytomegalovirus exposure and HLA in healthy donors. Data came from immunoSEQ multiplex PCR; TCRdb stores just in-frame clones and leaves some out. In the table there are about 120,000 clones, about 78% of which are singletons. Material for sequencing was PBMCs. The receptor source for this set is a female donor in good health and CMV-seronegative. Both conserved end residues are part of each CDR3. Fields, in order: J gene, CDR3 length, clone size, V gene, D gene, CDR3 protein, CDR3 DNA. D genes are given only for firm matches. The size entry is marked missing in some rows and otherwise reads once, few, many or a size class.

J gene: TRBJ2-5
CDR3 length: 13
clone size: NA
V gene: TRBV11-3
D gene: TRBD1
CDR3 protein: CASSFPGGQTQYF
CDR3 DNA: TGTGCCAGCAGCTTTCCAGGGGGACAGACCCAGTACTTC

J gene: TRBJ1-3
CDR3 length: 16
clone size: NA
V gene: TRBV5-1
D gene: NA
CDR3 protein: CASSLAGRGSGNTIYF
CDR3 DNA: TGCGCCAGCAGCTTGGCGGGCAGGGGTTCTGGAAACACCATATATTTT

J gene: TRBJ2-2
CDR3 length: 14
clone size: NA
V gene: TRBV11-3
D gene: NA
CDR3 protein: CASSPSRGTGELFF
CDR3 DNA: TGTGCCAGCAGCCCGAGTAGGGGGACCGGGGAGCTGTTTTTT

J gene: TRBJ1-6
CDR3 length: 13
clone size: NA
V gene: TRBV7-9
D gene: NA
CDR3 protein: CASSPDGGSPLHF
CDR3 DNA: TGTGCCAGCAGCCCCGACGGGGGTTCACCCCTCCACTTT

J gene: TRBJ2-3
CDR3 length: 16
clone size: NA
V gene: TRBV7-3
D gene: TRBD1
CDR3 protein: CSSSPWTGLNTDTQYF
CDR3 DNA: TGTTCCAGCAGCCCGTGGACAGGGCTTAACACAGATACGCAGTATTTT

J gene: TRBJ1-5
CDR3 length: 17
clone size: NA
V gene: TRBV7-6
D gene: TRBD1
CDR3 protein: CASSLAPTGGIIKPQHF
CDR3 DNA: TGTGCCAGCAGCTTAGCGCCGACAGGGGGCATTATTAAGCCCCAGCATTTT

J gene: TRBJ2-1
CDR3 length: 15
clone size: NA
V gene: TRBV6-4
D gene: TRBD2
CDR3 protein: CASSEAGGPYNEQFF
CDR3 DNA: TGTGCCAGCAGTGAAGCGGGGGGACCCTACAATGAGCAGTTCTTC

J gene: TRBJ1-2
CDR3 length: 16
clone size: NA
V gene: TRBV18
D gene: NA
CDR3 protein: CASSHSGTGARYGYTF
CDR3 DNA: TGTGCCAGCTCACATTCGGGCACAGGAGCCCGCTATGGCTACACCTTC

J gene: TRBJ2-1
CDR3 length: 15
clone size: NA
V gene: TRBV5-1
D gene: NA
CDR3 protein: CASSLTGRSSNEQFF
CDR3 DNA: TGCGCCAGCAGCCTAACAGGGCGAAGTTCGAATGAGCAGTTCTTC

J gene: TRBJ2-5
CDR3 length: 15
clone size: NA
V gene: TRBV5-1
D gene: TRBD1
CDR3 protein: CASSLMGQGGETQYF
CDR3 DNA: TGCGCCAGCAGCTTAATGGGACAGGGGGGTGAGACCCAGTACTTC

J gene: TRBJ2-7
CDR3 length: 13
clone size: NA
V gene: TRBV6-1
D gene: NA
CDR3 protein: CASSETYSYEQYF
CDR3 DNA: TGTGCCAGCAGCGAAACCTATTCCTACGAGCAGTACTTC

J gene: TRBJ2-1
CDR3 length: 16
clone size: NA
V gene: TRBV10-1
D gene: TRBD2
CDR3 protein: CASSELAGGEGNEQFF
CDR3 DNA: TGCGCCAGCAGCGAGCTAGCGGGAGGTGAGGGGAATGAGCAGTTCTTC

J gene: TRBJ2-7
CDR3 length: 17
clone size: NA
V gene: TRBV21-1
D gene: NA
CDR3 protein: CASSKGSRDRRVYEQYF
CDR3 DNA: TGTGCCAGCAGCAAAGGGAGCCGGGACAGGAGGGTCTACGAGCAGTACTTC

J gene: TRBJ2-1
CDR3 length: 15
clone size: NA
V gene: TRBV7-3
D gene: TRBD2
CDR3 protein: CASSLQRGGMDEQFF
CDR3 DNA: TGTGCCAGCAGCTTACAGCGGGGAGGTATGGATGAGCAGTTCTTC

J gene: TRBJ2-2
CDR3 length: 12
clone size: few
V gene: TRBV19
D gene: NA
CDR3 protein: CASSQTAGELFF
CDR3 DNA: TGTGCCAGTAGCCAGACTGCCGGGGAGCTGTTTTTT

J gene: TRBJ2-1
CDR3 length: 11
clone size: NA
V gene: TRBV10-3
D gene: NA
CDR3 protein: CAISGGSEQFF
CDR3 DNA: TGTGCCATCAGTGGGGGCAGTGAGCAGTTCTTC

J gene: TRBJ2-2
CDR3 length: 17
clone size: NA
V gene: TRBV19
D gene: TRBD1
CDR3 protein: CASSPRTGESRTGELFF
CDR3 DNA: TGTGCCAGTAGTCCGCGGACAGGGGAGAGTCGCACCGGGGAGCTGTTTTTT

J gene: TRBJ1-1
CDR3 length: 15
clone size: once
V gene: TRBV6-6
D gene: NA
CDR3 protein: CASSSLRGGRTEAFF
CDR3 DNA: TGTGCCAGCAGTTCCCTAAGGGGCGGTCGAACTGAAGCTTTCTTT

J gene: TRBJ2-7
CDR3 length: 14
clone size: NA
V gene: TRBV7-3
D gene: NA
CDR3 protein: CASSLSSGEYEQYF
CDR3 DNA: TGTGCCAGCAGCTTATCCTCGGGAGAGTACGAGCAGTACTTC

J gene: TRBJ2-7
CDR3 length: 11
clone size: NA
V gene: TRBV2
D gene: NA
CDR3 protein: CASTGAYEQYF
CDR3 DNA: TGTGCCAGTACAGGAGCCTACGAGCAGTACTTC

J gene: TRBJ1-3
CDR3 length: 15
clone size: NA
V gene: TRBV5-4
D gene: NA
CDR3 protein: CASSSADSSGNTIYF
CDR3 DNA: TGTGCCAGCAGCTCGGCGGACAGCTCTGGAAACACCATATATTTT

J gene: TRBJ2-2
CDR3 length: 15
clone size: few
V gene: TRBV11-3
D gene: NA
CDR3 protein: CASSPLGPNTGELFF
CDR3 DNA: TGTGCCAGCAGCCCCTTGGGGCCGAACACCGGGGAGCTGTTTTTT

J gene: TRBJ2-7
CDR3 length: 13
clone size: NA
V gene: TRBV7-3
D gene: TRBD2
CDR3 protein: CASSLAGLNEQYF
CDR3 DNA: TGTGCCAGTTCACTAGCGGGATTGAACGAGCAGTACTTC

J gene: TRBJ2-5
CDR3 length: 14
clone size: once
V gene: TRBV11-2
D gene: NA
CDR3 protein: CASSLDRTQETQYF
CDR3 DNA: TGTGCCAGCAGCTTAGACCGGACTCAAGAGACCCAGTACTTC

J gene: TRBJ1-6
CDR3 length: 15
clone size: NA
V gene: TRBV27
D gene: TRBD1
CDR3 protein: CASNRTPGQGSPLHF
CDR3 DNA: TGTGCCAGCAACCGGACACCGGGACAGGGTTCACCCCTCCACTTT

J gene: TRBJ2-7
CDR3 length: 14
clone size: NA
V gene: TRBV19
D gene: TRBD2
CDR3 protein: CASSTPGLVYEQYF
CDR3 DNA: TGTGCCAGTAGTACACCCGGACTAGTCTACGAGCAGTACTTC

J gene: TRBJ2-7
CDR3 length: 15
clone size: NA
V gene: TRBV19
D gene: TRBD2
CDR3 protein: CASSAYPGTSIKQYF
CDR3 DNA: TGTGCCAGTAGTGCCTACCCCGGGACTAGTATCAAGCAGTACTTC

J gene: TRBJ2-1
CDR3 length: 12
clone size: NA
V gene: TRBV28
D gene: NA
CDR3 protein: CASTRAYNEQFF
CDR3 DNA: TGTGCCAGCACCCGAGCCTACAATGAGCAGTTCTTC